This T cell receptor beta chain was observed in a study of PD-1 blockade in classical Hodgkin lymphoma. Study-level findings and limits: Whoever responded completely had baseline diversity much like that seen in newly diagnosed patients. Patients with an early start, nivolumab under 1 year after ASCT, were excluded.

TCRdb's table, derived via immunoSEQ multiplex PCR, lists solely in-frame clones and lacks some. The sample contains some 58,000 clones, 90% to 95% of which appear only once. Germline V gene lookup returns CDR1 SGHTS and CDR2 YDEGEE. The CDR3 consists of 14 residues. V shed 4 bases, J shed 1 base, and the junction held 1 base outside the gene matches. Notes on this clone: Its specificity is unknown.

Time point indicated: cycle 4 day 1 (C4D1), after more than five weeks of nivolumab. Every patient experienced relapse after autologous stem cell transplantation, and brentuximab vedotin exposure varied. The receptor's source is a human donor with classical Hodgkin lymphoma. Sequenced here: peripheral blood mononuclear cells (PBMCs), sampled before the fourth cycle of nivolumab. This chain links TRBV5-8 with TRBJ1-3, with 8 bases aligning to TRBD1. CDR3 region: CASSGTGSGNTIYF. DNA of the CDR3: TGTGCCAGCAGCGGGACAGGTTCTGGAAACACCATATATTTT.